This TCR beta chain was recovered during a study of blood T cell repertoires in COVID-19. Background on the study: PBMCs, B-cell-depleted T cells, or T cells were the source of the cDNA or gDNA that made up the material.

The CDR3 runs to 16 residues. The ends were cut back, 4 bases at V and 0 bases at J, with 15 bases in the middle. Germline V CDR1 and CDR2: LNHDA, SQIVND (reference sequence). This table comes from immunoSEQ multiplex PCR, and its TCRdb copy is limited to in-frame clones, with some not included. The sample has about 100,000 clones, less than 85% seen once. Sequencing used peripheral blood. This clonotype was obtained from a woman between 65 and 79 years old with active or convalescent COVID-19. This chain connects TRBV19 to TRBJ1-1, with D perhaps matching TRBD1 (6 bases). CDR3: CASSTYGQTMNTEAFF. The CDR3 DNA follows: TGTGCCAGTAGTACCTATGGACAGACTATGAACACTGAAGCTTTCTTT.